These 23 T cell receptor beta chains share one sample of origin, sequenced in a study of T cell changes during pregnancy in multiple sclerosis. Some clones are missing from TCRdb's copy, which holds only in-frame ones; the method was immunoSEQ multiplex PCR. The table lists approximately 20,000 clones, 80% to 90% of them singletons. Sample: CD8+ T cells from peripheral blood mononuclear cells, taken in the third trimester of pregnancy. The receptors here all came from a female donor in good health, enrolled as a control in a pregnancy study.

A single count supports this clone. The V call is TRBV4-2, the J call TRBJ2-7; TRBD1 might be the D (7 bases). This CDR3 is 16 amino acids long. Germline V lookup: CDR1 LGHNA, CDR2 YNFKEQ. V was cut by 0 bases and J by 3 bases, with 15 bases left in between. CDR3 in DNA: TGTGCCAGCAGCCAAGAAGGAGGGGGCGGTGGCTACGAGCAGTACTTC. This gives the protein CASSQEGGGGGYEQYF.

The genes are TRBV5-4 and TRBJ2-7; no firm D call. The V gene lost 4 bases and the J gene lost 2 bases, with 10 bases spanning the gap. Germline V gene data show CDR1 as SGHNT and CDR2 as YYREEE (reference sequence). The CDR3 spans 13 residues. DNA of the CDR3: TGTGCCAGCAGCGTACATGTCGCCTACGAGCAGTACTTC. Amino acids: CASSVHVAYEQYF.

This chain joins TRBV13 and TRBJ1-1; D unresolved. Trimming cost V 5 bases and J 4 bases, with 11 bases left between them. This CDR3 has 13 amino acids. Germline CDR1 PRHDT, CDR2 FYEKMQ (reference sequence). CDR3 DNA sequence: TGTGCCAGCAGCGTTACGGGGTTCACTGAAGCTTTCTTT. This gives the protein CASSVTGFTEAFF.

The chain uses TRBV4-2 and TRBJ2-3, with 7 bases aligning to TRBD1. The CDR3 runs 16 residues. Germline values: CDR1 LGHNA, CDR2 YNFKEQ. The J segment lost 1 base and the V segment lost 0 bases, leaving 4 bases of the junction unmatched. The DNA for the CDR3 is TGTGCCAGCAGCCAAGAACAGGGGTCAGGCACAGATACGCAGTATTTT. Encoded protein: CASSQEQGSGTDTQYF.

The chain joins TRBV21-1 to TRBJ2-7; the DNA was not compared with TRBD1, the D call given in the table. TRBV21-1 is annotated as a pseudogene. The CDR3 extends over 17 amino acids. CDR3 DNA: TGTGCCAGCAGGGAGGAGGAGCGGGACAGGGGAGAGTACGAGCAGTACTTC. Its protein product is CASREEERDRGEYEQYF.

V and J are TRBV27 and TRBJ2-7; 9 bases are shared with TRBD1. With V trimmed by 7 bases and J by 3 bases, 10 bases remained unmatched. Germline CDR1 is MNHEY and CDR2 is SMNVEV (reference sequence). The CDR3 consists of 15 residues. The CDR3 reads CASKTGGRALYEQYF. The DNA of the CDR3 is TGTGCCAGCAAAACAGGGGGCAGGGCCCTCTACGAGCAGTACTTC.

The CDR3: CASSLQGQQETQYF. The CDR3, as DNA: TGTGCCAGCAGCTTACAGGGACAGCAAGAGACCCAGTACTTC. The V gene is TRBV7-6, the J gene TRBJ2-5, with 7 bases aligning to TRBD1. J was trimmed by 2 bases and V by 2 bases; bases with no gene match: 2. The CDR3 spans 14 residues. Per germline, CDR1 SGHVS and CDR2 FNYEAQ.

The chain links TRBV7-9 to TRBJ2-5; 7 nucleotides line up with TRBD1. V shed 3 bases, J shed 2 bases, and the junction held 3 bases outside the gene matches. From germline, CDR1 is SEHNR and CDR2 FQNEAQ (reference sequence). The CDR3 loop spans 14 amino acids. CDR3 nucleotide sequence: TGTGCCAGCAGCTTTCCGGACAGGCAAGAGACCCAGTACTTC. Its protein product is CASSFPDRQETQYF.

The J gene is TRBJ2-2, the V gene TRBV15, with a possible D match to TRBD1 (5 bases). The germline gives CDR1 LNHNV, CDR2 YYDKDF (reference sequence). The length of the CDR3 is 16 residues. Trimming left V 0 bases short and J 7 bases short, with 15 bases between. CDR3 in amino acids: CATSREPGLRDGELFF. In DNA, the CDR3 is TGTGCCACCAGCAGAGAACCAGGGCTTCGTGACGGGGAGCTGTTTTTT. The full variable domain, its missing parts supplied by reference TRBV15 and TRBJ2-2, is DAMVIQNPRYQVTQFGKPVTLSCSQTLNHNVMYWYQQKSSQAPKLLFHYYDKDFNNEADTPDNFQSRRPNTSFCFLDIRSPGLGDTAMYLCATSREPGLRDGELFFGEGSRLTVL.

The gene calls are TRBV9 and TRBJ2-3; 7 positions agree with TRBD2. Germline V gene data show CDR1 as SGDLS and CDR2 as YYNGEE. Unmatched junction bases numbered 4, after V lost 0 bases and J lost 3 bases. The CDR3 is 15 amino acids. This CDR3 is CASSVGEGRTDTQYF. As DNA, the CDR3 is TGTGCCAGCAGCGTAGGGGAGGGGAGGACAGATACGCAGTATTTT.

The V and J genes are TRBV13 and TRBJ2-2; 7 nucleotides match TRBD1. The V and J ends lost 6 bases and 4 bases, in that order; junction bases with no gene match: 8. The CDR3 contains 15 residues. Per the germline V gene, CDR1 is PRHDT and CDR2 is FYEKMQ (reference sequence). The CDR3 is CASRTGYRGTGELFF. Written as DNA, the CDR3 is TGTGCCAGCAGGACAGGGTATAGGGGCACCGGGGAGCTGTTTTTT. The whole variable domain, remainder taken from reference TRBV13 and TRBJ2-2, is AAGVIQSPRHLIKEKRETATLKCYPIPRHDTVYWYQQGPGQDPQFLISFYEKMQSDKGSIPDRFSAQQFSDYHSELNMSSLELGDSALYFCASRTGYRGTGELFFGEGSRLTVL.

The chain combines TRBV6-5 with TRBJ2-5; 8 bases agree with TRBD1. The CDR3 has 15 amino acids. V lost 4 bases and J lost 3; bases outside the gene matches: 7. CDR1 and CDR2 from the germline V gene are MNHEY and SVGAGI. As DNA, the CDR3 is TGTGCCAGCAGTTTTAGCCGGGACAGGAAAGAGACCCAGTACTTC. It translates to CASSFSRDRKETQYF.

The chain joins TRBV4-2 to TRBJ2-2; 11 positions agree with TRBD1. V lost 6 bases to trimming and J lost 2 bases; unmatched junction nucleotides: 8. CDR3 length equals 17 residues. Germline V gene lookup returns CDR1 LGHNA and CDR2 YNFKEQ. The CDR3 DNA reads TGTGCCAGCAGAGGACAGGGGGCTGGAGCTAACACCGGGGAGCTGTTTTTT. It codes for CASRGQGAGANTGELFF.

The chain combines TRBV5-4 with TRBJ1-1, with no clear D. Between the trimmed V and J ends, which lost 4 bases and 7 bases, there was a span of 17 bases. CDR1 and CDR2 from the germline V gene are SGHNT and YYREEE (reference sequence). CDR3 size: 14 residues. CDR3 amino acids: CASSGRGRGNEAFF. The CDR3 DNA sequence: TGTGCCAGCAGCGGTAGAGGGCGAGGAAATGAAGCTTTCTTT.

As DNA, the CDR3 is TGCGCCAGCAGTGGGGAGGGGGAGTGGCCCCAGCATTTT. It codes for CASSGEGEWPQHF. V and J are TRBV10-2 and TRBJ1-5; a possible D gene is TRBD1 (6 bases). The CDR3 is 13 residues long. Germline loops: CDR1 WSHSY, CDR2 SAAADI. V was trimmed by 4 bases and J by 9 bases, leaving 13 bases between them.

J is TRBJ1-5 and V is TRBV21-1. TRBV21-1 is given as a pseudogene. This CDR3 is 13 amino acids long. The CDR3 DNA is TGTGCCAGCAGATCGTCGGTTCATCAGCCCCAGCATTTT. This encodes CASRSSVHQPQHF.

The chain employs TRBV4-3 and TRBJ1-6; D unclear. Germline CDR1 reads LGHNA; CDR2 reads YSLEER. CDR3 size: 15 residues. Trimming took off 1 base at V and 9 bases at J, with 13 bases between the two ends. CDR3 sequence reads: CASSQGRAVGSPLHF. DNA for the CDR3: TGCGCCAGCAGCCAAGGGAGGGCTGTGGGTTCACCCCTCCACTTT.

The chain is built from TRBV7-9 and TRBJ2-1; TRBD1 matches 10 bases. CDR3 size: 18 residues. Germline V gene sequence: CDR1 SEHNR, CDR2 FQNEAQ (reference sequence). V gave up 3 bases and J gave up 2 bases; unmatched junction bases: 10. CDR3 residues: CASSFSLGGQGTYNEQFF. The CDR3 DNA sequence: TGTGCCAGCAGCTTCTCCTTAGGGGGACAGGGGACCTACAATGAGCAGTTCTTC.

This chain uses TRBV29-1 with TRBJ2-3; 14 nucleotides align to TRBD2. V shed 4 bases, J shed 0 bases, and the junction held 6 bases outside the gene matches. CDR1 and CDR2 (germline): SQVTM, ANQGSEA. The CDR3 contains 17 residues. The CDR3 region has the DNA TGCAGCGTTGGAGGGACTAGCGGGGGCGAGAGCACAGATACGCAGTATTTT. As protein: CSVGGTSGGESTDTQYF.

This chain joins TRBV7-2 and TRBJ2-1, with a weak D call TRBD1 (6 bases). The length of the CDR3 is 13 residues. CDR1 is SGHTA, CDR2 FQGNSA, per germline. The V end lost 4 bases, the J end lost 4 bases, and 8 bases lay between the germline ends. CDR3 coding DNA: TGTGCCAGCAGCTCTACAGGGTACAATGAGCAGTTCTTC. Translated, it gives CASSSTGYNEQFF.

The J gene is TRBJ2-3, the V gene TRBV15, with 9 bases fitting TRBD2. With V trimmed by 8 bases and J by 4 bases, 7 bases remained unmatched. Germline V gene sequence: CDR1 LNHNV, CDR2 YYDKDF (reference sequence). The length of the CDR3 is 14 residues. CDR3 protein: CATGERGEADTQYF. The CDR3 DNA is TGTGCCACCGGTGAGCGGGGGGAGGCAGATACGCAGTATTTT.

V is TRBV13 and J is TRBJ1-2; D is ambiguous. V lost 2 bases and J 0 bases, leaving 10 bases between the germline ends. The CDR3 sequence is 15 residues long. Germline lookup yields CDR1 PRHDT and CDR2 FYEKMQ (reference sequence). CDR3 nucleotide sequence: TGTGCCAGCAGCTTATTTGGCCAAGCTAACTATGGCTACACCTTC. Translating it yields CASSLFGQANYGYTF.

The rearrangement uses TRBV2 and TRBJ2-2; the D gene is possibly TRBD1 (5 bases). This CDR3 comprises 15 residues. The V end was cut by 10 bases, the J end by 1 base, with 16 bases between. Per the germline V gene, CDR1 is SNHLY and CDR2 is FYNNEI. The CDR3 DNA reads TGTGCCATCCACAGGTACCAGCAGAACACCGGGGAGCTGTTTTTT. Translated: CAIHRYQQNTGELFF.